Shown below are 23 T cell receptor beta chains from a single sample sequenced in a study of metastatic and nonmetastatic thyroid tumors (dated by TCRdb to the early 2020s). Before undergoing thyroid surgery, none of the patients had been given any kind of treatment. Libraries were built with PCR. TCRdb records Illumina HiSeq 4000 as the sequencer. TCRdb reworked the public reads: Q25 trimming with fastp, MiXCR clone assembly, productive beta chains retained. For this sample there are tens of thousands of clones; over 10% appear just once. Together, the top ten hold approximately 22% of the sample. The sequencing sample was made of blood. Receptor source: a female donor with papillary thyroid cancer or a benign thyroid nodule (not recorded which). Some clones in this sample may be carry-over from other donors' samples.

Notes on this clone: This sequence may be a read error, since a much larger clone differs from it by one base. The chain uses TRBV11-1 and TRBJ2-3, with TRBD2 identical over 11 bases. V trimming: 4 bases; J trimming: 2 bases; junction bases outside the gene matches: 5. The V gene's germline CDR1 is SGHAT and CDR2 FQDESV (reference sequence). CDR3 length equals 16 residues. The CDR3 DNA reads TGTGCCAGCAGCTCGACTAGCGGGGCCTTCACAGATACGCAGTATTTT. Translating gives CASSSTSGAFTDTQYF.

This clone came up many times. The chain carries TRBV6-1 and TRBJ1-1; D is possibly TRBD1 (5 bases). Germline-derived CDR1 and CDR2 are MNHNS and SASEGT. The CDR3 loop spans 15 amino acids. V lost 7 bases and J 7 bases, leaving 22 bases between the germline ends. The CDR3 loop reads CASTPGYGGGIEAFF. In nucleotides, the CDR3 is TGTGCCAGCACGCCAGGGTACGGTGGGGGGATTGAAGCTTTCTTT.

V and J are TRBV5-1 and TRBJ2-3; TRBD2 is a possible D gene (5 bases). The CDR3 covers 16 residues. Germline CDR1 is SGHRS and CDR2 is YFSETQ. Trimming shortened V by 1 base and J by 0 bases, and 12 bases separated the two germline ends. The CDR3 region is CASSLLAQPSTDTQYF. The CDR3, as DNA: TGCGCCAGCAGCTTGCTAGCTCAGCCAAGCACAGATACGCAGTATTTT.

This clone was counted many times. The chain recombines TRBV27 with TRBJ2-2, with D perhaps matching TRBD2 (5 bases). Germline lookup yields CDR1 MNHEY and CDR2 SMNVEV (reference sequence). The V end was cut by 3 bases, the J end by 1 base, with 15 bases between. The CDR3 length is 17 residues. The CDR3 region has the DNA TGTGCCAGCAGTTTCCTTCCTTGGGCGGGGAACACCGGGGAGCTGTTTTTT. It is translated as CASSFLPWAGNTGELFF.

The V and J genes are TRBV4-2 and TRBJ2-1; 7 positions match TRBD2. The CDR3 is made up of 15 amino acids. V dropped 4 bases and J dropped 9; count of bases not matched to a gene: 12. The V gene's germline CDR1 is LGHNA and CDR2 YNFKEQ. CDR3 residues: CASSPLGLVEGEQFF. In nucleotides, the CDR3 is TGTGCCAGCAGCCCGCTCGGACTAGTGGAAGGTGAGCAGTTCTTC.

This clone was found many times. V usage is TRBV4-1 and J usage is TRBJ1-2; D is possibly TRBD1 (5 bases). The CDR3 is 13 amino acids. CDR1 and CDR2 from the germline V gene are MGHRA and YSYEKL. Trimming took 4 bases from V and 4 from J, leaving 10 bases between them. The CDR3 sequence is CASSPRVGYGYTF. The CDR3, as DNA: TGCGCCAGCAGCCCCAGGGTGGGCTATGGCTACACCTTC.

The CDR3 DNA reads TGTGCCAGCATTAACCCGGGACAGACGCAGTTCTTC. It codes for CASINPGQTQFF. The chain joins TRBV6-1 to TRBJ2-1; 7 nucleotides align to TRBD1. The V and J ends lost 7 bases and 12 bases, in that order; junction bases with no gene match: 9. CDR1 MNHNS and CDR2 SASEGT come from the germline V gene. This CDR3 has 12 amino acids.

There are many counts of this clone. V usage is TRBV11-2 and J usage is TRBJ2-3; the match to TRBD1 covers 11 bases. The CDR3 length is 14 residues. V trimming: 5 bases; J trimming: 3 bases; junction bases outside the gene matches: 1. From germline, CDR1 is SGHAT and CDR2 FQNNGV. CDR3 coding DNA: TGTGCCAGCAGCCGGGACAGGGGGACAGATACGCAGTATTTT. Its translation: CASSRDRGTDTQYF.

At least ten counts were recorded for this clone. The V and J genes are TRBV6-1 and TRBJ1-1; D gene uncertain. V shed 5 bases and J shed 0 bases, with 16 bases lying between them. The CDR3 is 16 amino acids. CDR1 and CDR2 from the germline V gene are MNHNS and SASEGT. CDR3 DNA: TGTGCCAGCAGTCCGCCCGGACTGTACATGAACACTGAAGCTTTCTTT. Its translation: CASSPPGLYMNTEAFF.

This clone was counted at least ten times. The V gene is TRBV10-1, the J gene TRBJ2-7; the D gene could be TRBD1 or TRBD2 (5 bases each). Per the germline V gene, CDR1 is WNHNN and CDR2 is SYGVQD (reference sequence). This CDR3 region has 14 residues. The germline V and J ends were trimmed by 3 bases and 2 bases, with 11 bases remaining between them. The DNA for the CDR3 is TGCGCCAGCAGTGACGGGACCGTTACCTACGAGCAGTACTTC. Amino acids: CASSDGTVTYEQYF.

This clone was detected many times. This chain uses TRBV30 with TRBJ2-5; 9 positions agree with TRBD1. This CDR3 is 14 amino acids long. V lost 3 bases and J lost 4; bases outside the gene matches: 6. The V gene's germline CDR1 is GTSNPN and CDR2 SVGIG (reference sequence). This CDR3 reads CAWSKTGGLETQYF. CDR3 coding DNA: TGTGCCTGGAGCAAAACAGGGGGCTTAGAGACCCAGTACTTC.

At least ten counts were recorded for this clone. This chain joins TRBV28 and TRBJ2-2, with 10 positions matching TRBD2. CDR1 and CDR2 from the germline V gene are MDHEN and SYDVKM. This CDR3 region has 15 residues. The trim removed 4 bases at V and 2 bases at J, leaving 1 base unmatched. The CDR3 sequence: CASSSSGSNTGELFF. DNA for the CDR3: TGTGCCAGCAGTTCTAGCGGGAGTAACACCGGGGAGCTGTTTTTT.

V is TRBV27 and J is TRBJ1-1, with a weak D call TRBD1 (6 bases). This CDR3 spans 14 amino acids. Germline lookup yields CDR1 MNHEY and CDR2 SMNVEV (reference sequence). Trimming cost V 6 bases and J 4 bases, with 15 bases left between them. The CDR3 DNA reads TGTGCCAGCAGCTATACAGGGAGGCCCACTGAAGCTTTCTTT. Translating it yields CASSYTGRPTEAFF.

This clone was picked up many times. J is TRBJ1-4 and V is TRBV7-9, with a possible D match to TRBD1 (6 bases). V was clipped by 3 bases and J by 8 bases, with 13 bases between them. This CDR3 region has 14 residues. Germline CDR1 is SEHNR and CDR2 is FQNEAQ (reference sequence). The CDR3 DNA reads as TGTGCCAGCAGCTTGCAAGGGGGTGACGAAAAACTGTTTTTT. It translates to CASSLQGGDEKLFF.

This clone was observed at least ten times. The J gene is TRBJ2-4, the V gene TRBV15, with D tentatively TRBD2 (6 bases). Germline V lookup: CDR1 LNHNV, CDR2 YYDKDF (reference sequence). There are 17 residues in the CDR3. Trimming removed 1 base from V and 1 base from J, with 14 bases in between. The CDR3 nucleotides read TGTGCCACCAGCAGAGTTATTTCAGGGAGGGCCAAAAACATTCAGTACTTC. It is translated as CATSRVISGRAKNIQYF.

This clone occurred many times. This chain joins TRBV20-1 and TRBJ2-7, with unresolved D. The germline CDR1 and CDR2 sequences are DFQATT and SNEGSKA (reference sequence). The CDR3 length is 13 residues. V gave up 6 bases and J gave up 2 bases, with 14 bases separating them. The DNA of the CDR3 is TGCAGTGCCCTTGGGGAACAGACCTACGAGCAGTACTTC. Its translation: CSALGEQTYEQYF.

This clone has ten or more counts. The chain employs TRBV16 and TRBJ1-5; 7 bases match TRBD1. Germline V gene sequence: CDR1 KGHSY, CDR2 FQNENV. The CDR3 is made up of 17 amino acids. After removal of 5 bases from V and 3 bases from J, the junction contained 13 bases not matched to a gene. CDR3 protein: CASSSHHLGQYNQPQHF. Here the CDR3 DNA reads TGTGCCAGCAGCTCACACCATTTGGGACAGTACAATCAGCCCCAGCATTTT.

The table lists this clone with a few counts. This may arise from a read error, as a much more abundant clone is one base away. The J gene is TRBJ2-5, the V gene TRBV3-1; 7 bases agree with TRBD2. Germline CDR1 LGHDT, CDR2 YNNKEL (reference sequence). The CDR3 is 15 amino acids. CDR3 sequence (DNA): TGTGCCAGCAACCAAGGAGCGGGACACCAAGAGACCCAGTACTTC. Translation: CASNQGAGHQETQYF.

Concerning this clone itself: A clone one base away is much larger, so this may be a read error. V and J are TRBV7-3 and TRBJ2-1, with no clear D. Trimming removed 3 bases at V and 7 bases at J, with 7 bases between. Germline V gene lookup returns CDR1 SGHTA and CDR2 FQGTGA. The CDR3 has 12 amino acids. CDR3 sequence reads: CASSFQVNEQFF. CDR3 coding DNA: TGTGCCAGCAGCTTCCAGGTGAATGAGCAGTTCTTC.

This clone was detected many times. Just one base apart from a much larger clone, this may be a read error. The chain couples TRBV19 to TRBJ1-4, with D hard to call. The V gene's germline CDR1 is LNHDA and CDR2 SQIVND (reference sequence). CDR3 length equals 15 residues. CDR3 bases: TGTGCCCGTAGTATTCGCGGGACAACTAATGAAAAACTGTTTTTT. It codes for CARSIRGTTNEKLFF.

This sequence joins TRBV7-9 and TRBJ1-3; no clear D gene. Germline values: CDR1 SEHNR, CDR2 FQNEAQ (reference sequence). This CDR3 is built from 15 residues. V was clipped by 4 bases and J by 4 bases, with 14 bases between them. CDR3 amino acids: CASSSIDEFGNTIYF. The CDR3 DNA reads TGTGCCAGCAGCTCTATAGATGAATTCGGAAACACCATATATTTT.

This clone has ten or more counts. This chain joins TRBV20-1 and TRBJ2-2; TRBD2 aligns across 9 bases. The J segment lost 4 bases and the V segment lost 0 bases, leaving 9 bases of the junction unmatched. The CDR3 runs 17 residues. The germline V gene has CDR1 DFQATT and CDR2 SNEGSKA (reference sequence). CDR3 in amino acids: CSARDRREGRSTGELFF. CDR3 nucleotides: TGCAGTGCTAGAGATCGGCGGGAGGGCCGTAGCACCGGGGAGCTGTTTTTT.

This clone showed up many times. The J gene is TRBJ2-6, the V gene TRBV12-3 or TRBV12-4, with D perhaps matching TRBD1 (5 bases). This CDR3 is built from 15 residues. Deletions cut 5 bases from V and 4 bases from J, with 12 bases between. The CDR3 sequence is CASSNYRRGANVLTF. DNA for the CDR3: TGTGCCAGCAGTAACTACAGGCGCGGGGCCAACGTCCTGACTTTC.